This TCR beta chain was captured in a study of T cell repertoires in cytomegalovirus infection. Study overall: Well-studied HLA-B-restricted CMV epitopes were used in the study alongside recently identified HLA-C-restricted ones. Public TCR beta signatures marked donors with CMV infection and the matching HLA.

TCRdb fed the reads into MiXCR, producing one record per CDR3 protein. This sample has 450,000 to 600,000 distinct CDR3 sequences, with roughly 34% found just once. The study's findings and limits: The ex vivo response was dominated by HLA-C-restricted CMV-specific TCR beta clonotypes. Pooled public TCR beta family frequency picked out CMV carriers with the relevant HLA.

The CDR3 is 17 residues long. The germline V gene encodes CDR1 MNHNS and CDR2 SASEGT. Trimming left V 11 bases short and J 0 bases short, with 20 bases between. As concerns this clonotype: Antigen: not known.

The gene calls are TRBV6-1 and TRBJ2-6; D gene uncertain. This sequence originates from a human donor in good health (CMV status not recorded). Some clones in this sample may be carry-over from other donors' samples. Sequenced here: cultured PBMCs, sampled from culture after CMV antigen stimulation. The DNA of the CDR3 is TGTGCCGCGGCCAGAGGTTTCACGAGCTCTGGGGCCAACGTCCTGACTTTC. It translates to CAAARGFTSSGANVLTF.